These 22 T cell receptor beta chains originate from one sample sequenced in a study of blood T cell repertoires in COVID-19. The repertoire was sequenced with immunoSEQ multiplex PCR; TCRdb's copy has only in-frame clones and lacks some. The repertoire includes hundreds of thousands of clones, roughly 80% of them detected once, and about 5% sits in the top ten. Sequenced material: PBMCs or T cells enriched from blood (not recorded which). Receptor source: a man aged 35 to 55 who had been exposed to COVID-19.

The chain is built from TRBV7-6 and TRBJ1-2; D not resolved. Between the trimmed V and J ends, which lost 1 base and 0 bases, there was a span of 12 bases. The CDR3 extends over 16 amino acids. Germline V gives CDR1 SGHVS, CDR2 FNYEAQ. CDR3 protein: CASSLGAGPTNYGYTF. The CDR3 DNA reads TGTGCCAGCAGCTTAGGGGCAGGTCCAACTAACTATGGCTACACCTTC. Supplemented by reference TRBV7-6 and TRBJ1-2, the full variable domain reads GAGVSQSPRYKVTKRGQDVALRCDPISGHVSLYWYRQALGQGPEFLTYFNYEAQQDKSGLPNDRFSAERPEGSISTLTIQRTEQRDSAMYRCASSLGAGPTNYGYTFGSGTRLTVV.

This chain's CDR3 is CASSLGQGSFQPQHF. The CDR3, as DNA: TGTGCCAGCAGCTTAGGACAGGGTTCCTTTCAGCCCCAGCATTTT. V is TRBV11-2 and J is TRBJ1-5; 7 nucleotides align to TRBD1. CDR1 and CDR2 (germline): SGHAT, FQNNGV. The CDR3 has 15 amino acids. With V trimmed by 1 base and J by 6 bases, 6 bases remained unmatched. The full variable domain, in which reference TRBV11-2 and TRBJ1-5 provide the parts outside the CDR3, is EAGVAQSPRYKIIEKRQSVAFWCNPISGHATLYWYQQILGQGPKLLIQFQNNGVVDDSQLPKDRFSAERLKGVDSTLKIQPAKLEDSAVYLCASSLGQGSFQPQHFGDGTRLSIL.

The V and J genes are TRBV6-4 and TRBJ1-1; 8 bases align to TRBD1. In germline, CDR1 is MRHNA, CDR2 SNTAGT. The trim removed 3 bases at V and 3 bases at J, leaving 0 bases unmatched. This CDR3 spans 13 amino acids. The CDR3 loop reads CASSEQGDTEAFF. CDR3 nucleotides: TGTGCCAGCAGTGAACAGGGGGACACTGAAGCTTTCTTT.

The genes are TRBV6-2 or TRBV6-3 and TRBJ1-1, with D tentatively TRBD1 (6 bases). This CDR3 has 12 residues. Looked up from germline, CDR1 is MNHEY and CDR2 is SVGEGT. The V and J ends lost 0 bases and 11 bases respectively, with 10 bases between them. CDR3 bases: TGTGCCAGCAGTTACTCGACAGGAGTGGCTTTCTTT. It translates to CASSYSTGVAFF.

The chain employs TRBV5-1 and TRBJ2-7; 8 nucleotides agree with TRBD2. Germline values: CDR1 SGHRS, CDR2 YFSETQ. The V segment lost 6 bases and the J segment 2 bases; nucleotides outside the gene matches: 7. The CDR3 extends over 14 amino acids. The CDR3 DNA reads as TGCGCCAGCACTGGGGGACTAGTCCCCTACGAGCAGTACTTC. It specifies CASTGGLVPYEQYF.

This clone came up once. The chain recombines TRBV3-1 (or the pseudogene TRBV3-2) with TRBJ2-3, with unresolved D. V was shortened by 4 bases and J by 6 bases, with 11 bases between the two germline ends. The germline V gene has CDR1 LGHDT and CDR2 YNNKEL (reference sequence). This CDR3 has 13 amino acids. Here the CDR3 DNA reads TGTGCCAGCAGCCTCAGCCTACAGGATACGCAGTATTTT. Translated, it gives CASSLSLQDTQYF.

The rearrangement links TRBV27 to TRBJ1-2, with D perhaps matching TRBD1 (6 bases). In germline, CDR1 is MNHEY, CDR2 SMNVEV (reference sequence). This CDR3 comprises 12 residues. V lost 10 bases to trimming and J lost 6 bases, with 15 bases between them. In nucleotides, the CDR3 is TGTGCCAACTCCCTGACAGGTCATGGCTACACCTTC. Translated: CANSLTGHGYTF.

This chain joins TRBV24-1 and TRBJ2-1, with D perhaps matching TRBD2 (6 bases). In germline, CDR1 is KGHDR, CDR2 SFDVKD. V was clipped by 3 bases and J by 1 base, with 12 bases between them. This CDR3 region has 16 residues. CDR3 amino acids: CATSDPGSKSYNEQFF. CDR3 DNA sequence: TGTGCCACCAGTGATCCCGGGAGTAAGTCCTACAATGAGCAGTTCTTC.

The CDR3 DNA reads as TGTGCCAGCAGGACCCATGGCAGGGAATGGGCAACTAATGAAAAACTGTTTTTT. Protein product: CASRTHGREWATNEKLFF. The chain is built from TRBV28 and TRBJ1-4; D may be TRBD1 (5 bases). Germline CDR1 MDHEN, CDR2 SYDVKM. This CDR3 spans 18 amino acids. The V and J ends lost 6 bases and 0 bases respectively, with 20 bases between them. Full variable domain (outside the CDR3, taken from reference TRBV28 and TRBJ1-4): DVKVTQSSRYLVKRTGEKVFLECVQDMDHENMFWYRQDPGLGLRLIYFSYDVKMKEKGDIPEGYSVSREKKERFSLILESASTNQTSMYLCASRTHGREWATNEKLFFGSGTQLSVL.

This rearrangement joins TRBV9 to TRBJ2-3, with 9 bases matching TRBD2. Germline V gene sequence: CDR1 SGDLS, CDR2 YYNGEE. J lost 0 bases, V lost 0 bases, and 8 bases had no gene match. The CDR3 spans 18 residues. In DNA, the CDR3 is TGTGCCAGCAGCGTAGGATCTAGCGGGGAGGTCAGCACAGATACGCAGTATTTT. Encoded protein: CASSVGSSGEVSTDTQYF.

A few counts support this clone. The rearrangement links TRBV3-1 (or the pseudogene TRBV3-2) to TRBJ2-2, with 7 bases fitting TRBD2. The CDR3 extends over 15 amino acids. V lost 1 base, J lost 5 bases, and 4 bases stayed unmatched. Germline V gene lookup returns CDR1 LGHDT and CDR2 YNNKEL (reference sequence). The CDR3 loop reads CASSQGPGGTGELFF. CDR3 nucleotides: TGTGCCAGCAGCCAAGGCCCCGGGGGGACCGGGGAGCTGTTTTTT.

The chain uses TRBV29-1 and TRBJ2-3; 14 bases are shared with TRBD2. V lost 5 bases, J lost 5 bases, and 3 bases stayed unmatched. This CDR3 contains 14 residues. Germline CDR1 reads SQVTM; CDR2 reads ANQGSEA. DNA for the CDR3: TGCAGCGTTAGAGGACTAGCGGGGGGAGATACGCAGTATTTT. It codes for CSVRGLAGGDTQYF.

This clone came up once. The chain couples TRBV11-2 to TRBJ2-5, with D perhaps TRBD1 (6 bases). The CDR3 is 16 amino acids. Per germline, CDR1 SGHAT and CDR2 FQNNGV. Trimming left V 4 bases short and J 3 bases short, with 18 bases between. The CDR3 here is CASSSTLQGVEETQYF. CDR3 in DNA: TGTGCCAGCAGCTCCACCCTACAGGGTGTTGAAGAGACCCAGTACTTC.

V usage is TRBV7-9 and J usage is TRBJ1-4; D is perhaps TRBD1 (6 bases). Germline V CDR1 and CDR2: SEHNR, FQNEAQ (reference sequence). V was pared by 8 bases and J by 8 bases, with 15 bases between. The CDR3 spans 13 residues. CDR3 coding DNA: TGTGCCAGCCGCGCGGGGGCGGTGGAAAAACTGTTTTTT. Protein: CASRAGAVEKLFF.

This chain uses TRBV5-8 with TRBJ2-7, with D possibly being TRBD2 (6 bases). V lost 4 bases and J lost 6, with 8 bases in between. The CDR3 is 11 amino acids. Germline lookup yields CDR1 SGHTS and CDR2 YDEGEE. This chain's CDR3 is CASSLAFEQYF. As DNA, the CDR3 is TGTGCCAGCAGCCTAGCGTTCGAGCAGTACTTC.

The CDR3 DNA is TGTGCCAGCTCAAAAATTGCGGGCAGTATGAACACTGAAGCTTTCTTT. Translated: CASSKIAGSMNTEAFF. The chain joins TRBV18 to TRBJ1-1; D is unclear. Germline values: CDR1 KGHSH, CDR2 LQKENI. This CDR3 has 16 amino acids. The V end was cut by 5 bases, the J end by 0 bases, with 16 bases between.

The chain uses TRBV6-5 and TRBJ2-5, with D tentatively TRBD2 (7 bases). Trimming stripped 5 bases from V and 5 bases from J, with 18 bases between. This CDR3 contains 15 residues. In germline, CDR1 is MNHEY, CDR2 SVGAGI. CDR3 bases: TGTGCCAGCAGTATTTTAGGGGGGGTACGGGAGACCCAGTACTTC. Amino acid sequence: CASSILGGVRETQYF.

The chain recombines TRBV5-1 with TRBJ2-1; D call uncertain. The CDR3 runs to 15 residues. Germline CDR1 SGHRS, CDR2 YFSETQ. The germline V and J ends were trimmed by 2 bases and 0 bases, with 9 bases remaining between them. CDR3 protein: CASSFYLSSYNEQFF. CDR3 DNA sequence: TGCGCCAGCAGCTTTTACCTATCCTCCTACAATGAGCAGTTCTTC.

The chain combines TRBV27 with TRBJ1-2; 7 nucleotides agree with TRBD1. Germline V gene lookup returns CDR1 MNHEY and CDR2 SMNVEV (reference sequence). This CDR3 spans 14 amino acids. The junction had 10 bases not matched to a gene; V was cut back by 7 bases and J by 5 bases. In DNA, the CDR3 is TGTGCCAGCACGAGCTCGACAGGGAGATATGGCTACACCTTC. As protein: CASTSSTGRYGYTF.

V usage is TRBV28 and J usage is TRBJ1-3; no definite D call. Germline V lookup: CDR1 MDHEN, CDR2 SYDVKM. V was clipped by 3 bases and J by 4 bases, with 7 bases between them. CDR3 length equals 13 residues. This chain's CDR3 is CASSFPMGNTIYF. Written as DNA, the CDR3 is TGTGCCAGCAGTTTTCCTATGGGAAACACCATATATTTT. Combining the CDR3 with reference TRBV28 and TRBJ1-3 gives the whole variable domain DVKVTQSSRYLVKRTGEKVFLECVQDMDHENMFWYRQDPGLGLRLIYFSYDVKMKEKGDIPEGYSVSREKKERFSLILESASTNQTSMYLCASSFPMGNTIYFGEGSWLTVV.

This clone was recorded only once. V usage is TRBV10-2 and J usage is TRBJ2-3; D is undetermined. The CDR3 has 15 residues. The ends were cut back, 1 base at V and 0 bases at J, with 8 bases in the middle. Germline CDR1 reads WSHSY; CDR2 reads SAAADI. The CDR3 loop reads CASSELGRSTDTQYF. CDR3 bases: TGCGCCAGCAGTGAGTTGGGCCGGAGCACAGATACGCAGTATTTT.

V is TRBV19 and J is TRBJ2-1; 9 nucleotides agree with TRBD1. Germline-derived CDR1 and CDR2 are LNHDA and SQIVND (reference sequence). The CDR3 runs to 15 residues. Trimming cost V 3 bases and J 8 bases; bases outside gene matches: 8. Written as DNA, the CDR3 is TGTGCCAGTAGTATTCGTCCGGGACAGGGCTATGAGCAGTTCTTC. This sequence encodes CASSIRPGQGYEQFF.